A selection of T cell receptor beta chains follows, all from one sample in a study of blood T cell repertoires in COVID-19. The data were produced by immunoSEQ multiplex PCR, yet TCRdb's version contains in-frame clones alone and is incomplete. This sample has under 200,000 clones; about 76% occur once, and the top ten carry around 5.9%. Sequencing input: peripheral blood. The receptors were sampled from a woman between 40 and 55 years old with COVID-19, enrolled during active disease. CDR3s include the opening cysteine and the closing phenylalanine or tryptophan. For some rows the clone size is stated as once, few or many, or as a class when expanded; others skip it.

>.|TRBJ1-4|TRBV2
CASRAVATNEKLFF
>.|TRBJ1-6|TRBV11-1
CASSIQGANSPLHF
>.|TRBJ2-1|TRBV6-5
CASLSWGQLPFF
>.|TRBJ2-7|TRBV7-8
CASSSRDVQYF
>few|TRBJ1-2|TRBV5-4
CASSLRGNFGGYTF
>.|TRBJ2-1|TRBV27
CASGLAGGSYNEQFF
>.|TRBJ2-7|TRBV28
CASSPTGAFNEQYF
>.|TRBJ2-7|TRBV15
CATSSHYSGEQYF
>.|TRBJ2-2|TRBV2
CASSGGLRTGELFF
>.|TRBJ2-1|TRBV7-9
CASSLFVFSGGEQFF
>.|TRBJ2-3|TRBV6-5
CASGRGGLTDTQYF
>.|TRBJ1-2|TRBV5-4
CASSPNPGLSLYGYTF
>.|TRBJ1-2|TRBV9
CASSAGQLDGYTF
>.|TRBJ2-7|TRBV10-2
CASRGTSGYEQYF
>.|TRBJ1-4|TRBV19
CASSYTGGTPNEKLFF
>.|TRBJ2-1|TRBV11-3
CASSLGNNEQFF